One TCR beta chain is described in this entry. Its antigen is not yet known. Per-base qualities were not stored, and no clone one base away is much larger. The sample originates from a study of vaccination effects on CD4 cells after COVID-19 (dated by TCRdb to the early 2020s). The study in broad terms: Each participant got two doses of an mRNA SARS-CoV-2 vaccine, either BNT162b2 or mRNA-1273. In both COVID-19 convalescent patients and infection-naive vaccine recipients, the study compared SARS-CoV-2 spike-specific CD4+ TCR repertoires from before mRNA vaccination with those from after it. Altogether, 10 COVID-19 convalescent patients and a handful of SARS-CoV-2-naive healthy vaccine recipients made up the full study. In the study, cultures from other donors were sequenced using the Oncomine TCR Beta short-read assay on an Illumina iSeq 100.

The library was made by the immunoSEQ multiplex PCR assay. DNA from the CD4+ T cells that had been cultured and isolated underwent TCR beta CDR3 sequencing. Per the authors' processing: Non-productive TCR sequences were removed and reads were trimmed to the CDR3 region, keeping CDR3s of at least 7 amino acids. Antigen-specific clonotypes were identified using the MANAFEST web app by comparison of expansion in peptide wells against reference cultures. To be called positive, a clone needed expansion at FDR<0.05 compared with the reference and with all other wells, an odds ratio greater than 5, and a frequency greater than 0.1% in two replicate wells. Cross-reactive clonotypes were defined as significantly expanded in SARS-CoV-2 spike wells and in at least one common cold coronavirus spike condition. Using the stringdist R package, CDR3 similarity was measured by Levenshtein distance, and unrooted trees were constructed with ape in R 3.6.1. This immuneACCESS table, as held by TCRdb, lists in-frame sequences with V and J called but not all clones. Of the missing ones, under half trace to an unresolved V gene in checked studies; the others have no known cause. The DNA gave D and trimming, while V, J and clone size come from that table. The sample includes tens of thousands of clones, with 60% to 85% observed a single time. 10% to 13% of the sample is taken by the ten largest.

To identify antigen-specific CD4+ T cell clonotypes by their expansion, the ViraFEST assay first stimulated PBMC with viral peptide pools and then applied TCR sequencing. After about 9 days of culture, CD4+ T cells were isolated with the EasySep CD4+ T cell isolation kit. None of the healthy vaccine recipients had a prior SARS-CoV-2 infection, which was confirmed by nucleocapsid antibody tests that came back negative both before and after vaccination. About 2 million PBMC per well were cultured in IMDM with about 4.5% human AB serum, roughly 10 IU/ml IL-2 and gentamicin, plus 10 ug/ml peptides. On days 3 and 7, half of the culture medium was replaced with fresh IL-2-containing medium. Unless otherwise noted, each peptide stimulation condition was cultured in triplicate wells. Using Ficoll-Paque Plus gradient centrifugation, PBMC were separated from whole blood and then either used fresh or cryopreserved at -140C. Overlapping peptide pools spanned the spike proteins of SARS-CoV-2 and the common cold coronaviruses HCoV-NL63, HCoV-OC43 and HCoV-229E. Genomic DNA was extracted from cultured CD4+ T cells with the QIAamp micro DNA kit.

The CDR3 numbers 14 residues from cysteine through phenylalanine. The retained sequence is limited to the CDR3, 42 bases, with the frame set at the first base. Trimming costs V 3 bases and J 4 bases, and their ends lie 12 bases apart. The germline V gene gives CDR1 as MGHDK and CDR2 as SYGVNS. The paper as a whole reports these results and caveats: Both infection-induced and vaccine-induced clones contracted markedly at late post-vaccination timepoints, which is consistent with waning T cell responses. Only a small number of convalescent patients were included, and no early post-infection timepoints were available, which limited the study. Among healthy vaccine recipients, nearly all vaccine-induced clones were SARS-CoV-2 mono-reactive, and just 1 of 255 was cross-reactive with common cold coronaviruses.

The sample was CD4+ T cells from PBMCs cultured with SARS-CoV-2 spike peptides, taken before COVID-19 vaccination. The sample's cell subset or site label, decoded: SARS-CoV-2 spike overlapping peptide pool stimulation. The chain uses TRBV25-1 and TRBJ2-5; the D call is possibly TRBD1 or TRBD2, each sharing 5 bases. The TCR was taken from a human donor who received a COVID-19 vaccine. For the CDR3, the sequence is CASSEAGSLETQYF. The nucleotide sequence is TGTGCCAGCAGTGAGGCAGGGAGTTTAGAGACCCAGTACTTC.